The sequence of this T cell receptor (beta chain) was determined in a study of T cell responses to AZD1222 COVID-19 vaccine. Study summary: Second doses that came at about 4 or about 12 weeks were put together.

A note on this clone: Its specificity is not known.

Germline lookup yields CDR1 SGHVS and CDR2 FQNEAQ. The V segment lost 5 bases and the J segment 4 bases; nucleotides outside the gene matches: 5. The CDR3 has 15 amino acids. TCRdb's copy holds only in-frame clones and misses some; the assay was immunoSEQ multiplex PCR. Found here are about 62,000 clones, roughly 70% of them singletons; the top ten hold around 15%. Study-wide results and limits: It was only a handful of AZD1222 recipients who were seropositive at baseline. Clonal diversity was possibly underestimated, and white British individuals and females predominated among donors.

Sequenced here: peripheral blood, sampled on day 0 of AZD1222 vaccination. This chain uses TRBV7-8 with TRBJ1-5; 10 bases map to TRBD1. The sequence derives from an adult in good health. The CDR3 is CASSRDRGWNQPQHF. In DNA form, the CDR3 reads TGTGCCAGCAGCCGGGACAGGGGATGGAATCAGCCCCAGCATTTT.